Below, 22 T cell receptor beta chains from the same sample are listed, as sequenced in a study of blood T cell repertoires in COVID-19. The protocol was immunoSEQ multiplex PCR, while the TCRdb copy is restricted to in-frame clones and leaves out a portion. The top ten hold about 4% of the sample, which has about 120,000 clones, 90% seen once. The sample was peripheral blood. The receptors shown here come from an older woman with COVID-19, enrolled during active disease.

The chain carries TRBV5-4 and TRBJ1-6; 9 bases are a match to TRBD1. J gave up 14 bases and V 4 bases, and 13 bases lay outside the gene matches. The CDR3 sequence is 15 residues long. Germline values: CDR1 SGHNT, CDR2 YYREEE (reference sequence). The CDR3 loop is CASSPGQGRFNTLHF. The CDR3 DNA follows: TGTGCCAGCAGCCCGGGACAGGGTCGATTTAACACCCTCCACTTT.

This clone came up once. The rearrangement uses TRBV5-8 and TRBJ1-4; D might be TRBD1 (5 bases). CDR1 and CDR2 from the germline V gene are SGHTS and YDEGEE. The CDR3 is 14 amino acids. Between the trimmed V and J ends, which lost 4 bases and 6 bases, there was a span of 13 bases. This chain's CDR3 is CASSLAGGDEKLFF. The CDR3 bases are TGTGCCAGCAGCCTGGCCGGGGGTGATGAAAAACTGTTTTTT. The full variable domain, completed using reference TRBV5-8 and TRBJ1-4, is EAGVTQSPTHLIKTRGQQATLRCSPISGHTSVYWYQQALGLGLQFLLWYDEGEERNRGNFPPRFSGRQFPNYSSELNVNALELEDSALYLCASSLAGGDEKLFFGSGTQLSVL.

The rearrangement links TRBV10-3 to TRBJ1-6, with TRBD1 matching over 10 bases. The CDR3 loop spans 14 amino acids. Germline CDR1 reads ENHRY; CDR2 reads SYGVKD. The V segment lost 6 bases and the J segment 10 bases; nucleotides outside the gene matches: 6. The CDR3 nucleotides are TGTGCCATCAGCGGGGACAGGGGTACCTCACCCCTCCACTTT. Encoded protein: CAISGDRGTSPLHF.

The genes are TRBV19 and TRBJ1-1, with a tentative D call TRBD1 (6 bases). This CDR3 is built from 14 residues. Germline-derived CDR1 and CDR2 are LNHDA and SQIVND (reference sequence). V lost 4 bases and J lost 7, with 16 bases in between. CDR3 residues: CASSKQRDIYEAFF. As DNA, the CDR3 is TGTGCCAGTAGTAAACAACGGGACATCTATGAAGCTTTCTTT.

The rearrangement uses TRBV6-4 and TRBJ2-3; TRBD2 is a possible D gene (5 bases). This CDR3 has 14 amino acids. V shed 3 bases and J shed 2 bases, with 9 bases lying between them. The germline V gene has CDR1 MRHNA and CDR2 SNTAGT. CDR3 sequence reads: CASSEQRNTDTQYF. The CDR3 DNA reads as TGTGCCAGCAGTGAACAGCGGAACACAGATACGCAGTATTTT.

V usage is TRBV6-2 or TRBV6-3 and J usage is TRBJ1-1, with TRBD1 as a possible D gene (5 bases). This CDR3 is built from 13 residues. V lost 2 bases, J lost 4 bases, and 8 bases lay in between. CDR1 and CDR2 (germline): MNHEY, SVGEGT. In nucleotides, the CDR3 is TGTGCCAGCAGTTACGGGAGGGGCACTGAAGCTTTCTTT. Its protein is CASSYGRGTEAFF.

The chain employs TRBV5-1 and TRBJ2-7; possible D gene TRBD1, 6 bases. Germline V lookup: CDR1 SGHRS, CDR2 YFSETQ. This CDR3 spans 15 amino acids. Trimming removed 3 bases at V and 1 base at J, with 14 bases between. CDR3 sequence reads: CASSWGSTGSYEQYF. CDR3 in DNA: TGCGCCAGCAGCTGGGGTAGTACAGGGTCCTACGAGCAGTACTTC.

The rearrangement links TRBV12-3 or TRBV12-4 to TRBJ2-5, with a weak D call TRBD1 (6 bases). V was shortened by 4 bases and J by 5 bases, with 11 bases between the two germline ends. The CDR3 loop spans 13 amino acids. CDR3 DNA: TGTGCCAGCAGTTCACAGGGATTTGAGACCCAGTACTTC. This sequence encodes CASSSQGFETQYF.

V gene TRBV5-1 combines with J gene TRBJ1-6, with TRBD1 matching 9 bases. The CDR3 has 15 amino acids. With 3 bases clipped from V and 9 bases from J, the junction kept 7 bases outside the gene matches. Germline lookup yields CDR1 SGHRS and CDR2 YFSETQ. The CDR3 region has the DNA TGCGCCAGCAGCTCCCTCGGGACAGGGTCTTCACCCCTCCACTTT. Protein sequence: CASSSLGTGSSPLHF.

The V and J genes are TRBV5-1 and TRBJ1-1; D possibly corresponds to TRBD1 (6 bases). CDR3 length equals 15 residues. The germline V gene encodes CDR1 SGHRS and CDR2 YFSETQ. With 4 bases removed from V and 4 bases from J, the gap between germline ends came to 17 bases. Here the CDR3 reads CASSERTGSGTEAFF. Written as DNA, the CDR3 is TGCGCCAGCAGCGAGAGAACAGGGAGTGGCACTGAAGCTTTCTTT. Looking up the rest from reference TRBV5-1 and TRBJ1-1 gives the full variable domain: KAGVTQTPRYLIKTRGQQVTLSCSPISGHRSVSWYQQTPGQGLQFLFEYFSETQRNKGNFPGRFSGRQFSNSRSEMNVSTLELGDSALYLCASSERTGSGTEAFFGQGTRLTVV.

The chain carries TRBV13 and TRBJ1-2; D is unclear. Trimming cost V 4 bases and J 0 bases, with 9 bases left between them. CDR1 and CDR2 (germline): PRHDT, FYEKMQ (reference sequence). CDR3 length: 14 amino acids. The CDR3 coding sequence is TGTGCCAGCAGCTACGAGAAGACTAACTATGGCTACACCTTC. Residues: CASSYEKTNYGYTF.

This chain uses TRBV20-1 with TRBJ2-7; D not resolved. In germline, CDR1 is DFQATT, CDR2 SNEGSKA (reference sequence). V was trimmed by 3 bases and J by 4 bases, leaving 19 bases between them. The CDR3 runs 15 residues. CDR3 sequence (DNA): TGCAGTGCTAGTTTTTCCCGACGGAGTGATTACGAGCAGTACTTC. Translated: CSASFSRRSDYEQYF.

The gene calls are TRBV5-8 and TRBJ1-1; D is perhaps TRBD1 (6 bases). Trimming took 4 bases from V and 1 from J, leaving 20 bases between them. CDR3 size: 17 residues. The germline V gene has CDR1 SGHTS and CDR2 YDEGEE. The CDR3 sequence is CASSVRQVAIENTEAFF. CDR3 sequence (DNA): TGTGCCAGCAGCGTGAGACAGGTGGCGATTGAGAACACTGAAGCTTTCTTT.

This chain joins TRBV7-6 and TRBJ2-3; 7 bases agree with TRBD1. The CDR3 runs to 15 residues. In germline, CDR1 is SGHVS, CDR2 FNYEAQ. The J segment lost 8 bases and the V segment lost 0 bases, leaving 8 bases of the junction unmatched. The CDR3 DNA reads TGTGCCAGCAGCTTAGCGACAGGGAGAGCCCGTACGCAGTATTTT. It codes for CASSLATGRARTQYF.

As DNA, the CDR3 is TGTGCCAGCAGCTTGTATTCAGGGCGTTGGGGTGGCTACACCTTC. This encodes CASSLYSGRWGGYTF. This sequence joins TRBV5-8 and TRBJ1-2, with TRBD1 as a possible D gene (5 bases). Per the germline V gene, CDR1 is SGHTS and CDR2 is YDEGEE. Trimming took 1 base from V and 7 from J, leaving 17 bases between them. The CDR3 consists of 15 residues.

J is TRBJ1-1 and V is TRBV27, with 8 bases lining up with TRBD1. There are 18 residues in the CDR3. Germline V gene sequence: CDR1 MNHEY, CDR2 SMNVEV (reference sequence). The V and J ends lost 4 bases and 0 bases, in that order; junction bases with no gene match: 13. CDR3 in amino acids: CASSSGWTGKGMNTEAFF. The DNA of the CDR3 is TGTGCCAGCAGTTCCGGCTGGACAGGGAAAGGCATGAACACTGAAGCTTTCTTT.

The chain uses TRBV6-2 or TRBV6-3 and TRBJ2-5; no definite D call. V was trimmed by 0 bases and J by 4 bases, leaving 6 bases between them. The CDR3 sequence is 13 residues long. Per the germline V gene, CDR1 is MNHEY and CDR2 is SVGEGT. Written as DNA, the CDR3 is TGTGCCAGCAGTTACTCGTCTGTAGAGACCCAGTACTTC. Encoded protein: CASSYSSVETQYF.

The rearrangement links TRBV29-1 to TRBJ2-7; TRBD2 might be the D (6 bases). Germline values: CDR1 SQVTM, CDR2 ANQGSEA. This CDR3 has 12 amino acids. V gave up 4 bases and J gave up 3 bases, with 10 bases separating them. DNA for the CDR3: TGCAGCGTTGCGGGGGATCACTACGAGCAGTACTTC. Amino acid sequence: CSVAGDHYEQYF.

The CDR3 bases are TGTGCCAGCAGGTACACAGGGGGGAACACTGAAGCTTTCTTT. This sequence encodes CASRYTGGNTEAFF. This chain joins TRBV6-5 and TRBJ1-1; 8 bases map to TRBD1. Looked up from germline, CDR1 is MNHEY and CDR2 is SVGAGI. V lost 6 bases, J lost 1 base, and 4 bases stayed unmatched. The CDR3 is made up of 14 amino acids.

This clone occurred a few times. CDR3 protein: CASSQDRGRDGYTF. The CDR3 nucleotides read TGCGCCAGCAGCCAAGACAGGGGGCGGGATGGCTACACCTTC. This sequence joins TRBV4-3 and TRBJ1-2, with 8 positions matching TRBD1. Germline values: CDR1 LGHNA, CDR2 YSLEER. V lost 0 bases, J lost 6 bases, and 3 bases stayed unmatched. The CDR3 sequence is 14 residues long.

A few counts support this clone. This chain joins TRBV19 and TRBJ2-1; 9 nucleotides match TRBD1. Germline assignment: CDR1 LNHDA and CDR2 SQIVND (reference sequence). This CDR3 is built from 15 residues. The V and J ends lost 6 bases and 3 bases, in that order; junction bases with no gene match: 6. The chain's CDR3 is CASSTGQGNYNEQFF. The CDR3 coding sequence is TGTGCCAGTAGCACGGGACAGGGAAACTACAATGAGCAGTTCTTC.

This rearrangement joins TRBV7-8 to TRBJ2-3, with 7 positions matching TRBD1. Per germline, CDR1 SGHVS and CDR2 FQNEAQ. The CDR3 consists of 14 residues. V was clipped by 5 bases and J by 5 bases; unmatched bases: 7. CDR3 bases: TGTGCCAGCAGCCCGTTCTCAGGGGGAGATACGCAGTATTTT. Residues: CASSPFSGGDTQYF.